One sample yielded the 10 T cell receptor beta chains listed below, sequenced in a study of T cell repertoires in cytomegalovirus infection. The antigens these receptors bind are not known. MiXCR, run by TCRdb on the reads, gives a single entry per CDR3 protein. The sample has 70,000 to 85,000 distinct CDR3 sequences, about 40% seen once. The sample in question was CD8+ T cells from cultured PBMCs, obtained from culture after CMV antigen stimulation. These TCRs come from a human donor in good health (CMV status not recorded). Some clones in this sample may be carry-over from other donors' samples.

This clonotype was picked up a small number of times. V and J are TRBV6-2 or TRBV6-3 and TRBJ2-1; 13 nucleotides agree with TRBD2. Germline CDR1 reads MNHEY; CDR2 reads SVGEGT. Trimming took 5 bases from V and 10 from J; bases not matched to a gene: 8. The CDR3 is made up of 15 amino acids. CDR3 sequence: CASSQLAGGPEEQFF. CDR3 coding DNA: TGTGCCAGCAGTCAACTAGCGGGGGGGCCTGAGGAGCAGTTCTTC.

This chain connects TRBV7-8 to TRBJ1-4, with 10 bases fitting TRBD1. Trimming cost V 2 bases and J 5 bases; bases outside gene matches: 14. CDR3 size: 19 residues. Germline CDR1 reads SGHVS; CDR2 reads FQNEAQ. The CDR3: CASSLRTGQGNEANEKLFF. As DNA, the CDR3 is TGTGCCAGCAGCTTACGAACGGGACAGGGGAATGAAGCAAATGAAAAACTGTTTTTT.

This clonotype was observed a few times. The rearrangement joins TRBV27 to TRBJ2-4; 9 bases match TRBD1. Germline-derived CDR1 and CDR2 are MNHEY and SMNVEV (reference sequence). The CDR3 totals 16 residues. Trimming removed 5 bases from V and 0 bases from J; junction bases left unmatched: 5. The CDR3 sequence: CASSTPGQGAKNIQYF. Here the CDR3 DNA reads TGTGCCAGCAGTACGCCGGGACAGGGAGCCAAAAACATTCAGTACTTC.

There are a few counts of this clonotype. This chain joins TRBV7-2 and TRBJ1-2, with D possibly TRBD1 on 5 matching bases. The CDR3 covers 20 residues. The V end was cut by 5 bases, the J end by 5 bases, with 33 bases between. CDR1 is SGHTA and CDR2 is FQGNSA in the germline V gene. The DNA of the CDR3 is TGTGCCAGCAGCATGGAGGGCCCCACCAGGCAGGGCCCGACGGGGTATGGCTACACCTTC. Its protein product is CASSMEGPTRQGPTGYGYTF.

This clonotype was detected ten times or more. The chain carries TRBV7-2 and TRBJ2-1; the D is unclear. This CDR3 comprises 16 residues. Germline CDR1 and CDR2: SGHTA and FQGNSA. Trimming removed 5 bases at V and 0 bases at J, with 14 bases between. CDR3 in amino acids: CASSLRLSSSYNEQFF. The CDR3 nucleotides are TGTGCCAGCAGCCTAAGACTCTCTAGCTCCTACAATGAGCAGTTCTTC.

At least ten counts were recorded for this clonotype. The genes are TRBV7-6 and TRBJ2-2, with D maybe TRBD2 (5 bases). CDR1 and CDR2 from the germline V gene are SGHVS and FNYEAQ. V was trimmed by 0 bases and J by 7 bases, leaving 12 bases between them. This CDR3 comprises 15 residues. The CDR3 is CASSLAEAEGGELFF. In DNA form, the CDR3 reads TGTGCCAGCAGCTTAGCCGAGGCCGAGGGCGGGGAGCTGTTTTTT.

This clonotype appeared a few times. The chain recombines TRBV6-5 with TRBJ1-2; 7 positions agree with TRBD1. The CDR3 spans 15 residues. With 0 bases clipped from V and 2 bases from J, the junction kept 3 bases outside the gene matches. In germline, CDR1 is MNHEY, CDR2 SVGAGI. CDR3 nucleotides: TGTGCCAGCAGTTACTCGATGACAGGGAACTATGGCTACACCTTC. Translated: CASSYSMTGNYGYTF.

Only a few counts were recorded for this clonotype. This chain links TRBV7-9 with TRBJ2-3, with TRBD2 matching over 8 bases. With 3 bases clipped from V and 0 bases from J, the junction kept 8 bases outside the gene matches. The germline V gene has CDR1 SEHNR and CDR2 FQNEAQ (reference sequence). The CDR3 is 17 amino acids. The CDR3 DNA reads TGTGCCAGCAGCTTTCCCCTAGCGGGCCTTAGCACAGATACGCAGTATTTT. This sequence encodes CASSFPLAGLSTDTQYF.

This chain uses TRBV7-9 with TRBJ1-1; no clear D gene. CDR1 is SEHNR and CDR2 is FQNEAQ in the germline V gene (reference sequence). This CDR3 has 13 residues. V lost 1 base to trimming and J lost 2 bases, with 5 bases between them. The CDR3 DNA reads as TGTGCCAGCAGCTTAGGGTCCAACACTGAAGCTTTCTTT. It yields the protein CASSLGSNTEAFF.

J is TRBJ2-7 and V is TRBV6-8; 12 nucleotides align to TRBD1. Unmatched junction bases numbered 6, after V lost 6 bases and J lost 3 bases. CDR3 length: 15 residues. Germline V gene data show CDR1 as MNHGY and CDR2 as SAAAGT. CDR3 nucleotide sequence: TGTGCCAGCAGACCGGGACAGGGGGCGGGCTACGAGCAGTACTTC. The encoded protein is CASRPGQGAGYEQYF.